This T cell receptor beta chain originates from a study of blood T cell repertoires in COVID-19. Study at large: COVID-19 samples, acute and convalescent, were from the United States, Italy and Spain.

In the original analysis: Nucleated cell number was recorded as an estimate derived from reference gene primer amplification. Using immunoSEQ multiplex PCR, the repertoire was profiled, and TCRdb retains in-frame clones only, with some absent. V and J calls and clone size are those listed in that table; D and trimming were worked out from the DNA. The repertoire holds approximately 72,000 clones, with roughly nine tenths as singletons. The table lists this clone with a count of one. The material sequenced was peripheral blood. This clonotype was sampled from a woman between 55 and 75 years old with acute or convalescent COVID-19.

CDR3 sequence: CASSLGRGGFYEQYF. The CDR3, as DNA: TGCGCCAGCAGCTTGGGAAGAGGGGGTTTCTACGAGCAGTACTTC. The chain uses TRBV5-1 and TRBJ2-7, with D perhaps TRBD1 (6 bases). V was clipped by 0 bases and J by 3 bases, with 13 bases between them. The CDR3 loop spans 15 amino acids. The germline gives CDR1 SGHRS, CDR2 YFSETQ.